The subject of this entry is one T cell receptor beta chain. Germline-derived CDR1 and CDR2 are MGHRA and YSYEKL. CDR3 length equals 18 residues. V was pared by 0 bases and J by 9 bases, with 11 bases of the junction left unmatched. This sample stems from a study of blood T cell repertoires in COVID-19. Donors were grouped by their self-reported clinical history. The table came from immunoSEQ multiplex PCR; TCRdb's copy has only in-frame clones and leaves some out. In the table there are 300,000 to 400,000 clones, approximately 88% of which are singletons. This TCR was sampled from a woman aged 25-40 years with acute COVID-19. The sequenced material came from PBMCs or T cells enriched from blood (not recorded which). The rearrangement links TRBV4-1 to TRBJ1-6, with 10 nucleotides matching TRBD1. The CDR3 loop is CASSQDSVRGQGISPLHF. The CDR3 DNA follows: TGCGCCAGCAGCCAAGATAGTGTTCGGGGACAGGGGATTTCACCCCTCCACTTT.